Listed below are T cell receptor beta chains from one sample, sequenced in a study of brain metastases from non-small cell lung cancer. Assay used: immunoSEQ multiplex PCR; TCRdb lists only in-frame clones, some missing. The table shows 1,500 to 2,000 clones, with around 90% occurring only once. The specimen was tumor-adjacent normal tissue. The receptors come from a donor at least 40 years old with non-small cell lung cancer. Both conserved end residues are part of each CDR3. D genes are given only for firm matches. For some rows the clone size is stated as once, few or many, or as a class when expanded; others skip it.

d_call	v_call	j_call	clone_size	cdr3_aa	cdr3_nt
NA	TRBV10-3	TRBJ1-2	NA	CAISESAVRDGYTF	TGTGCCATCAGTGAGTCGGCAGTTCGGGATGGCTACACCTTC
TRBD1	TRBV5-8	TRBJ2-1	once	CASSLVRTGVDEQFF	TGTGCCAGCAGCTTGGTTAGGACAGGGGTGGATGAGCAGTTCTTC
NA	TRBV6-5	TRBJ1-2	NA	CASRLQGTYGYTF	TGTGCCAGCAGACTACAAGGAACCTATGGCTACACCTTC
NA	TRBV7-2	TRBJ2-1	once	CASSLAGGPYNEQFF	TGTGCCAGCAGCTTAGCGGGGGGGCCCTACAATGAGCAGTTCTTC
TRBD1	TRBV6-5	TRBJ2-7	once	CASTGQGSYEQYF	TGTGCCAGCACAGGACAGGGCTCCTACGAGCAGTATTTC
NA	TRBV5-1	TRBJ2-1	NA	CASRASEYNEQFF	TGCGCCAGCAGAGCTTCCGAATACAATGAGCAGTTCTTC
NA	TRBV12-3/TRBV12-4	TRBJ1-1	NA	CASSFKGITEAFF	TGTGCCAGCAGTTTCAAAGGGATCACTGAAGCTTTCTTT
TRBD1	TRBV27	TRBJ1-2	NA	CASSSTGSLDPTNYGYTF	TGTGCCAGCAGTTCGACAGGGTCTCTAGACCCGACTAACTATGGCTACACCTTC
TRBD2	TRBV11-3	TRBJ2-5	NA	CASSFTSGETQYF	TGTGCCAGCAGCTTCACTAGCGGGGAGACCCAGTACTTC
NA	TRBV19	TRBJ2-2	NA	CASKIGFHDTGELFF	TGTGCCAGTAAAATCGGTTTTCATGACACCGGGGAGCTGTTTTTT
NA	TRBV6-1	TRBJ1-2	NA	CASSEAAAGNYGYTF	TGTGCCAGCAGTGAAGCGGCAGCGGGGAACTATGGCTACACCTTC
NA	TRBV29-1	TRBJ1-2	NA	CSVAGKDGYTF	TGCAGCGTTGCAGGGAAGGATGGCTACACCTTC
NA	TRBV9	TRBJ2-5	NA	CASSVGSLQETQYF	TGTGCCAGCAGCGTAGGGTCTCTCCAAGAGACCCAGTACTTC
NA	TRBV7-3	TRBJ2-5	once	CASSSTEQETQYF	TGTGCCAGCAGTTCGACAGAGCAAGAGACCCAGTACTTC
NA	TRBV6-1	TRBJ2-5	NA	CASSEPVQETQYF	TGTGCCAGCAGTGAGCCAGTTCAAGAGACCCAGTACTTC
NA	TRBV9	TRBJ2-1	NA	CASSLTSEQFF	TGTGCCAGCAGCTTAACTAGCGAGCAGTTCTTC
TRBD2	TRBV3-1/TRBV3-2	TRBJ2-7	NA	CASSQRGANAYEQYF	TGTGCCAGCAGCCAGCGGGGGGCTAACGCCTACGAGCAGTATTTC
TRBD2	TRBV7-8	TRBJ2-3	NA	CASSLVGEAGGPSSTDTQYF	TGTGCCAGCAGCTTAGTAGGTGAAGCGGGGGGGCCGAGTAGCACAGATACGCAGTATTTT
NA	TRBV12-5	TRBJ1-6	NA	CASGLGGSTGGSPLHF	TGTGCTAGTGGTTTGGGGGGATCTACTGGGGGTTCACCCCTCCACTTT
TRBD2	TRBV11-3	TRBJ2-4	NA	CASRQISGGKNIQYF	TGTGCCAGCAGACAAATTAGCGGGGGAAAAAACATTCAGTACTTC
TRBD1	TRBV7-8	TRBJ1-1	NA	CASSLGTGNTEAFF	TGTGCCAGCAGCTTAGGGACAGGGAACACTGAAGCTTTCTTT
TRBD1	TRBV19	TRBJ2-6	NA	CASSTPRTVGTGGPNVLTF	TGTGCCAGTAGCACCCCCCGTACGGTCGGGACAGGGGGACCAAACGTCCTAACTTTC
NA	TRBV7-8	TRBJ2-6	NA	CASSLLVSGANVLTF	TGTGCCAGCAGCTTATTGGTCTCTGGGGCCAACGTCCTGACTTTC
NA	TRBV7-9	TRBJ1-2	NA	CASSLTPAAF	TGTGCCAGCAGCTTAACCCCCGCCGCCTTC
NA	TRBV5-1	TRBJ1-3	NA	CASSPVTGLSGNTIYF	TGCGCCAGCAGCCCCGTCACGGGACTCTCTGGAAACACCATATATTTT
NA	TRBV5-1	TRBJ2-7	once	CASSLGGRCGYEQYF	TGCGCCAGCAGCTTGGGTGGTCGGTGTGGGTACGAGCAGTACTTC
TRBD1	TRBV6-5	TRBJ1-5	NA	CASRLGQEINQPQHF	TGTGCCAGCAGATTGGGACAGGAGATCAATCAGCCCCAGCATTTT
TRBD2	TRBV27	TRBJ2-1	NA	CASSQLAGLDNEQFF	TGTGCCAGCAGCCAATTAGCGGGTTTAGACAATGAGCAGTTCTTC
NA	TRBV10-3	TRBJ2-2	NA	CAIRGTENTGELFF	TGTGCCATCAGGGGGACTGAGAACACCGGGGAGCTGTTTTTT
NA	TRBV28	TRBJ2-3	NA	CASSPPSELTDTQYF	TGTGCCAGCAGTCCACCCAGCGAACTCACAGATACGCAGTATTTT
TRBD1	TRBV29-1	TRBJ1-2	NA	CSVSRDRGYGYTF	TGCAGCGTGTCCCGGGACAGGGGATATGGCTACACTTTC
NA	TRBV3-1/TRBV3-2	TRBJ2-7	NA	CASSQDPGEQYF	TGTGCCAGCAGCCAAGATCCAGGCGAGCAGTACTTC
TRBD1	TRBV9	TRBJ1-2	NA	CASSRDRGRRGYTF	TGTGCCAGCAGCCGGGACAGGGGGCGCAGGGGCTACACCTTC
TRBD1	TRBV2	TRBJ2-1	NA	CASNLDRRNEQFF	TGTGCCAGCAATTTGGACAGGCGCAATGAGCAGTTCTTC
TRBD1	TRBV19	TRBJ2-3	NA	CASSTQGVPTDTQYF	TGTGCCAGTAGCACGCAGGGGGTCCCCACAGATACGCAGTATTTT
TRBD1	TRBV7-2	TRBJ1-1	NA	CASSSTGSTEAFF	TGTGCCAGCAGCTCGACAGGGAGCACTGAAGCTTTCTTT
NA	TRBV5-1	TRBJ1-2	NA	CASRLDRGRGGYTF	TGCGCCAGCCGCCTGGACCGGGGGCGGGGGGGCTACACCTTC
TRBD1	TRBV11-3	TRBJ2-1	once	CANSWGQGDEQFF	TGTGCCAACAGCTGGGGACAGGGCGATGAGCAGTTCTTC
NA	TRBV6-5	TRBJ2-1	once	CASTRTESSYNEQFF	TGTGCCAGCACCCGGACTGAGAGCTCCTACAATGAGCAGTTCTTC
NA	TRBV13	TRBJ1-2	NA	CASSLGQAYGYTF	TGTGCCAGCAGCTTAGGACAGGCCTATGGCTACACTTTC
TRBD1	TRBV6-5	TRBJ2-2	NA	CASRQDRGTGELFF	TGTGCCAGCAGGCAGGACAGGGGCACCGGGGAGCTGTTTTTT
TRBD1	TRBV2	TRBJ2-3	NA	CASSEHRGTDTQYF	TGTGCCAGCAGTGAGCACAGGGGAACAGATACGCAGTATTTT